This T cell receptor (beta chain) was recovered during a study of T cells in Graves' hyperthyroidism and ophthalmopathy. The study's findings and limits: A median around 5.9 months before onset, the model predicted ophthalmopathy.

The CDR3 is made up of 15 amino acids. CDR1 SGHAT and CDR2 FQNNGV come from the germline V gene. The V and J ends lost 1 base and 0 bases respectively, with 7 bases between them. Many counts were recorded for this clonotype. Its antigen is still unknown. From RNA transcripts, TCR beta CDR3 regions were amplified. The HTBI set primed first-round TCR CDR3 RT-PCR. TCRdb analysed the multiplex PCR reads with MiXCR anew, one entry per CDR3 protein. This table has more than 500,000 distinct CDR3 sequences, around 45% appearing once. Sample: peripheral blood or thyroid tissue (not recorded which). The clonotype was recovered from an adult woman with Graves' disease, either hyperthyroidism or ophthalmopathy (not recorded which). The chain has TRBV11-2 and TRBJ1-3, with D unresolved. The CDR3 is CASSLVRSSGNTIYF. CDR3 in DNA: TGTGCCAGCAGCTTAGTACGGAGCTCTGGAAACACCATATATTTT.